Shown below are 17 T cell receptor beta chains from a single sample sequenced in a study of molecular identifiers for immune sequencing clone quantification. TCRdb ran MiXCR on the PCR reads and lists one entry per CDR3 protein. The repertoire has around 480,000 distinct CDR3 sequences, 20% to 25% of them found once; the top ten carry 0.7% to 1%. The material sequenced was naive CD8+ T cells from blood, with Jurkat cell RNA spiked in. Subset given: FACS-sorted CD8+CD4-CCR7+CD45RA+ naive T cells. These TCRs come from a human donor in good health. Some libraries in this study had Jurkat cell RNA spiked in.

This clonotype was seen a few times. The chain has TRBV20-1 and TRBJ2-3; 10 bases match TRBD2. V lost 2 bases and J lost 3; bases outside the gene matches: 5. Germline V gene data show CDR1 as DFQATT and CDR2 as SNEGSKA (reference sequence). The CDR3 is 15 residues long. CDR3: CSARPRTSGTDTQYF. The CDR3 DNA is TGCAGTGCTAGACCGCGGACTAGCGGTACAGATACGCAGTATTTT.

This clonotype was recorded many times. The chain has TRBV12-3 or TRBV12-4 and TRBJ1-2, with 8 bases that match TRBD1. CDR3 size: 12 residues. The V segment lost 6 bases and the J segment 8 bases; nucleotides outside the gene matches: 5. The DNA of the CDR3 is TGTGCCAGCAGCTTGGACAGGGAAGGCTACACCTTC. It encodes CASSLDREGYTF.

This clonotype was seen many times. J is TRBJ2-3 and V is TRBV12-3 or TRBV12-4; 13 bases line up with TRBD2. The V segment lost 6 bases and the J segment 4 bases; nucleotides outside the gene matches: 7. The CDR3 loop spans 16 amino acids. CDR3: CASSPTSGGDSDTQYF. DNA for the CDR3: TGTGCCAGCAGCCCAACTAGCGGGGGGGATTCAGATACGCAGTATTTT.

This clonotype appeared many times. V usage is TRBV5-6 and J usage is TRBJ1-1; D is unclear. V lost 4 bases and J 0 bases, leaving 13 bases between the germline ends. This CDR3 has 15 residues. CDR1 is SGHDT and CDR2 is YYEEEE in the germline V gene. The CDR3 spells CASSRTPEMNTEAFF. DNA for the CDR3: TGTGCCAGCAGCAGGACTCCAGAAATGAACACTGAAGCTTTCTTT.

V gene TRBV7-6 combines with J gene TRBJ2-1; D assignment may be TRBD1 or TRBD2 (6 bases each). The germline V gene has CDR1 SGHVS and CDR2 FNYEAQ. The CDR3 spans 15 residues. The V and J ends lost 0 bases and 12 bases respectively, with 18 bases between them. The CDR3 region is CASSLAGGYTGVQFF. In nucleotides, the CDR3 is TGTGCCAGCAGCTTAGCGGGGGGCTATACGGGTGTGCAGTTCTTC.

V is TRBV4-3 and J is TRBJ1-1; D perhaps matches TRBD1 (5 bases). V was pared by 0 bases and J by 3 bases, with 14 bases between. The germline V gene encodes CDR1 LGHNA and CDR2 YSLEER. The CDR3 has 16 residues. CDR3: CASSQDPRGTDTEAFF. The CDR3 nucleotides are TGCGCCAGCAGCCAAGATCCTCGGGGGACGGACACTGAAGCTTTCTTT.

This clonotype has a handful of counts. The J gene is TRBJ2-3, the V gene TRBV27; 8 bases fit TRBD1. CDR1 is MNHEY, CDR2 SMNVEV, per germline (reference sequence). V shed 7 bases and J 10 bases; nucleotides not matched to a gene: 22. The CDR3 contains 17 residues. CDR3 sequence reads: CASTPAPDREPDTAQYF. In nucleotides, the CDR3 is TGTGCCAGCACCCCAGCCCCGGACAGGGAACCAGATACGGCGCAGTATTTT.

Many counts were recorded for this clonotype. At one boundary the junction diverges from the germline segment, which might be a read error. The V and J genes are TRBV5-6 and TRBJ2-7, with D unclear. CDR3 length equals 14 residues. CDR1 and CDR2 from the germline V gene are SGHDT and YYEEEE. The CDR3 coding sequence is TGTGCCAGCAGCTTGTGGACCTCTTTTTACGTGCAGTACTTC. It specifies CASSLWTSFYVQYF.

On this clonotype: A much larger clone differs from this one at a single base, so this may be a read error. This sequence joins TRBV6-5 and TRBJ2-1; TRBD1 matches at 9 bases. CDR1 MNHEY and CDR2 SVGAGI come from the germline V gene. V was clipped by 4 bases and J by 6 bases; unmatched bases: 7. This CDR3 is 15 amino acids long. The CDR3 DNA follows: TGTGCCAGCAGTTCCGGGACAGGGATATGCAATGAGCAGTTCTTC. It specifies CASSSGTGICNEQFF.

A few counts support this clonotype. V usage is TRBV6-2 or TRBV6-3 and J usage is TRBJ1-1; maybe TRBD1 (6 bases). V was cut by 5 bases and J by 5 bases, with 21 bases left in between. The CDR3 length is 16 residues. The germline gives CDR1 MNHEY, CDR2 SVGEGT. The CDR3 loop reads CASSPIVAQRGTEAFF. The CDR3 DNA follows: TGTGCCAGCAGTCCCATCGTTGCGCAAAGGGGGACTGAAGCTTTCTTT.

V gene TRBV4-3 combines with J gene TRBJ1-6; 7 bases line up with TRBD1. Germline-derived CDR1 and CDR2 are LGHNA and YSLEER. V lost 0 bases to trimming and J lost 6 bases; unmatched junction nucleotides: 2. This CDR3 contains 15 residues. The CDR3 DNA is TGCGCCAGCAGCCAAGATACAGGGGTTAATTCACCCCTCCACTTT. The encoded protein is CASSQDTGVNSPLHF.

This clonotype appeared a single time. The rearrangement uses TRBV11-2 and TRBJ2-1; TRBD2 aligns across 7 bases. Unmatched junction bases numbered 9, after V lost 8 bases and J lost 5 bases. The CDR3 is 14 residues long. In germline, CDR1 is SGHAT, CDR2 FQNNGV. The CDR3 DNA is TGTGCCAGCGAACCTAGCGGTGACCACAATGAGCAGTTCTTC. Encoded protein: CASEPSGDHNEQFF.

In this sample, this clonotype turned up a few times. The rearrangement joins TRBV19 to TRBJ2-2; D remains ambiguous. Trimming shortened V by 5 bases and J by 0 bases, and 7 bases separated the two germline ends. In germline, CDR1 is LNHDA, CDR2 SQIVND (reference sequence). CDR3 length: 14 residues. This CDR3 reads CASSWESNTGELFF. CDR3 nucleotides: TGTGCCAGTAGTTGGGAATCGAACACCGGGGAGCTGTTTTTT. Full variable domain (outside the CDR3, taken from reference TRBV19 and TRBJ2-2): DGGITQSPKYLFRKEGQNVTLSCEQNLNHDAMYWYRQDPGQGLRLIYYSQIVNDFQKGDIAEGYSVSREKKESFPLTVTSAQKNPTAFYLCASSWESNTGELFFGEGSRLTVL.

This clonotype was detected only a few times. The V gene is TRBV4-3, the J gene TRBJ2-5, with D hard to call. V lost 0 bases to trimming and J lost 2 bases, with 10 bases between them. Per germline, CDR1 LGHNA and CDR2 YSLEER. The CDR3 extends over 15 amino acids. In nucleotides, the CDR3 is TGCGCCAGCAGCCAAGATCTTAGGGAACAAGAGACCCAGTACTTC. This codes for CASSQDLREQETQYF.

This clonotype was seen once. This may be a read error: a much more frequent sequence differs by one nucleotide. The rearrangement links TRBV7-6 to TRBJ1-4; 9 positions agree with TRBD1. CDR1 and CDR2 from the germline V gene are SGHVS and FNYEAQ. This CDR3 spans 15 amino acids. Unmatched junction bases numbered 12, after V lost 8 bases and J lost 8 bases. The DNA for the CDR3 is TGTGCCAGCGGCTCCACCGGGACAGGGCTGGAAAAACTGTTTTTT. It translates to CASGSTGTGLEKLFF.

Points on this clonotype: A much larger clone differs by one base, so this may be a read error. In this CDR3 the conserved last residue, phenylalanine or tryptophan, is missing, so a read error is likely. The chain's CDR3 is CASSTSSGGPPEQYS. The CDR3 nucleotides are TGTGCCAGCAGCACCTCTAGCGGGGGGCCGCCCGAGCAGTACTCC. The J gene is TRBJ2-7, the V gene TRBV11-2; 11 nucleotides match TRBD2. The CDR3 has 15 amino acids. CDR1 is SGHAT and CDR2 is FQNNGV in the germline V gene. V lost 5 bases and J lost 6; bases outside the gene matches: 9.

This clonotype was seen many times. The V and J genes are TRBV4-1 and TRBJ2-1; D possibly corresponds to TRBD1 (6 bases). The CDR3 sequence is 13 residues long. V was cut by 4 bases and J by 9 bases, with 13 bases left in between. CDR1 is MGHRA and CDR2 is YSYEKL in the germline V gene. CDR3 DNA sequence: TGCGCCAGCAGCCTCAAACAGGGCAGTGAGCAGTTCTTC. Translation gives CASSLKQGSEQFF.